A selection of T cell receptor beta chains follows, all from one sample in a study of cytomegalovirus exposure and HLA in healthy donors. The repertoire was sequenced with immunoSEQ multiplex PCR; TCRdb's copy has only in-frame clones and lacks some. The data contain about 63,000 clones, more than 70% of them seen just once; the ten biggest clones take up around a quarter. Source material: PBMCs. The receptors were sampled from a woman aged 40 to 50 in good health and CMV-seropositive. Both conserved end residues are part of each CDR3. D genes are given only for firm matches. A clone size is listed for some rows: how often the clone was seen (once, few, many), or a class if it is expanded.

v_call	j_call	clone_size	d_call	cdr3_aa	cdr3_nt
TRBV7-2	TRBJ2-1	few	TRBD2	CASSLGTSAADEQFF	TGTGCCAGCAGCTTGGGGACTAGCGCCGCGGATGAGCAGTTCTTC
TRBV7-2	TRBJ1-3	few	-	CASSFDTSGNTIYF	TGTGCCAGCAGCTTCGACACCTCTGGAAACACCATATATTTT
TRBV29-1	TRBJ2-1	-	-	CSVVGQTNEQFF	TGCAGCGTTGTGGGACAAACCAATGAGCAGTTCTTC
TRBV19	TRBJ2-5	-	-	CASSITRQRLETQYF	TGTGCCAGTAGTATAACCCGACAGAGGCTGGAGACCCAGTACTTC
TRBV7-9	TRBJ2-2	few	-	CSSSHPEGRVRSGELFF	TGTTCCAGCAGCCATCCAGAGGGAAGGGTTAGGTCCGGGGAGCTGTTTTTT
TRBV10-3	TRBJ1-1	-	-	CAISPGESNTEAFF	TGTGCCATCAGTCCAGGGGAGTCAAACACTGAAGCTTTCTTT
TRBV5-6	TRBJ1-4	-	TRBD1	CASSLQGAGEKLFF	TGTGCCAGCAGCCTACAGGGGGCAGGGGAAAAACTGTTTTTT
TRBV11-2	TRBJ2-3	-	-	CASSLDGGEDTQYF	TGTGCCAGCAGCTTAGACGGGGGTGAAGATACGCAGTATTTT
TRBV19	TRBJ1-1	-	-	CASSIQENTEAFF	TGTGCCAGTAGTATTCAGGAAAACACTGAAGCTTTCTTT
TRBV15	TRBJ2-7	-	-	CATSLGYEQYF	TGTGCCACCAGCCTAGGCTACGAGCAGTACTTC
TRBV7-2	TRBJ1-6	once	-	CASSQTRTNSPLHF	TGTGCCAGCAGCCAAACGCGGACAAATTCACCCCTCCACTTT
TRBV6-1	TRBJ2-6	few	-	CASSADSSGANVLTF	TGTGCCAGCAGTGCGGACAGCTCTGGGGCCAACGTCCTGACTTTC
TRBV7-9	TRBJ1-2	-	TRBD1	CASEGAVYGYTF	TGTGCCAGCGAGGGGGCCGTCTATGGCTACACCTTC
TRBV5-1	TRBJ2-1	-	TRBD1	CASSPRPGTGSVSKNEQFF	TGCGCCAGCAGCCCTCGTCCCGGGACAGGTTCGGTTTCTAAGAATGAGCAGTTCTTC
TRBV11-2	TRBJ2-1	-	-	CASSPRGGTGSYNEQFF	TGTGCCAGCAGCCCCCGTGGGGGGACCGGCTCCTACAATGAGCAGTTCTTC
TRBV29-1	TRBJ2-1	few	TRBD1	CSVNSGTGYNEQFF	TGCAGCGTAAACTCCGGGACAGGTTACAATGAGCAGTTCTTC
TRBV28	TRBJ1-1	-	-	CASSLDSGSRAFF	TGTGCCAGCAGTTTAGATTCAGGGTCTCGAGCTTTCTTT
TRBV5-1	TRBJ2-6	once	TRBD2	CASSLVSGGSGANVLTF	TGCGCCAGCAGCTTGGTTAGCGGGGGCTCTGGGGCCAACGTCCTGACTTTC
TRBV19	TRBJ2-7	-	TRBD2	CASSPGGGGNYEQYF	TGTGCCAGTAGCCCGGGTGGGGGGGGAAACTACGAGCAGTACTTC
TRBV6-1	TRBJ1-2	few	-	CASSPRDRLRYGYTF	TGTGCCAGCAGTCCGCGTGACCGCTTGAGGTATGGCTACACCTTC
TRBV27	TRBJ2-1	-	-	CASSQGEDNEQFF	TGTGCCAGCAGTCAGGGGGAGGACAATGAGCAGTTCTTC
TRBV7-8	TRBJ1-3	-	-	CASSLGHLENTIYF	TGTGCCAGCAGCTTAGGACACCTGGAAAACACCATATATTTT
TRBV5-1	TRBJ2-7	-	TRBD1	CASSLSTGVDEQYF	TGCGCCAGCAGCTTGTCGACAGGGGTGGACGAGCAGTACTTC
TRBV2	TRBJ1-2	-	TRBD1	CASRNTGTGTYGYTF	TGTGCCAGCAGAAACACCGGGACAGGGACCTATGGCTACACCTTC
TRBV5-4	TRBJ2-7	-	TRBD1	CASSFTGVDEQYF	TGTGCCAGCAGCTTCACAGGGGTGGACGAGCAGTACTTC
TRBV19	TRBJ1-1	-	-	CASRWRGDLGNTEAFF	TGTGCCAGTAGATGGCGGGGGGATCTAGGGAACACTGAAGCTTTCTTT